This TCR beta chain emerged from a study of T-cell reconstitution after alpha-beta-depleted transplantation in children. Study-wide points: Once a year had passed after transplant, T-cell counts and diversity came mostly from newly produced T cells. It was reported that alpha-beta T cells came from several hundred expanded graft clones (about two months after transplant). The high TCRbeta diversity at day 60 in some patients came from surviving recipient T cells and thymic progenitors.

Trimming took 3 bases from V and 3 from J, leaving 20 bases between them. Germline V lookup: CDR1 DFQATT, CDR2 SNEGSKA (reference sequence). There are 16 residues in the CDR3. Unique molecular identifiers were incorporated into the prepared TCRbeta library. TCRdb re-called the PCR reads with MiXCR, one entry per CDR3 protein. The sample carries approximately 300,000 distinct CDR3 sequences, around 7.3% recorded once. In this sample, this clonotype turned up a few times. Its antigen is as yet unknown. This sequence joins TRBV20-1 and TRBJ1-2; D is ambiguous. The receptor's source is a female patient aged 2-10 years who had a stem cell transplant for Fanconi anemia, so the T cells may come from the graft donor. The material sequenced was peripheral blood, taken 360 days after TCRalphabeta/CD19-depleted stem cell transplant. The CDR3 nucleotides read TGCAGTGCTAGGGCTATTCAACCGGGCCTGGACTATGGCTACACCTTC. It yields the protein CSARAIQPGLDYGYTF.